In this sample, the clone carrying this T cell receptor beta chain turned up a few times. Its antigen is currently unknown. The data are from a study of beta chain features in type 1 diabetes. The study's findings and limits: There was a moderate but significant shortening of TCRB CDR3s in all four CD4+ subsets of Type 1 diabetes patients.

Sequencing targeted expressed TCRB transcripts, as all isolated RNA had been reverse transcribed. The method was immunoSEQ multiplex PCR; TCRdb's version includes in-frame clones alone and lacks a portion of them. This table holds over 150,000 clones, about 9.3% found once. The sequence was collected from a young man with type 1 diabetes. Sequencing was performed on central memory CD4+ T cells from blood.

CDR3 in DNA: TGTGCCAGCAGCCCACTAGCGACCGGAGATACGCAGTATTTT. Translated, it gives CASSPLATGDTQYF. The J gene is TRBJ2-3, the V gene TRBV28; 7 bases align to TRBD2. Germline loops: CDR1 MDHEN, CDR2 SYDVKM. This CDR3 spans 14 amino acids. Losses at the gene ends were 6 bases for V and 5 bases for J; bases not matched to a gene: 8.